This T cell receptor beta chain was observed in a study of blood T cell repertoires in COVID-19. Study-wide background: The origin of the acute and convalescent COVID-19 samples was the United States, Italy and Spain.

The CDR3 contains 18 residues. The germline V and J ends were trimmed by 0 bases and 1 base, with 18 bases remaining between them. The germline V gene has CDR1 LGHDT and CDR2 YNNKEL (reference sequence). How the authors handled the data: Reference gene primer amplification yielded estimated nucleated cell counts. Some clones are missing from TCRdb's copy, which holds only in-frame ones; the method was immunoSEQ multiplex PCR. V, J and clone size are those of that table, while D and trimming were read from the DNA. The sample has more than 75,000 clones; approximately 90% are singletons. The specimen sequenced was peripheral blood. This sequence was found in a woman older than 75 with active COVID-19. The chain combines TRBV3-1 (or the pseudogene TRBV3-2) with TRBJ1-1, with D tentatively TRBD1 (6 bases). The CDR3 DNA is TGTGCCAGCAGCCAAGATCCCAAAAGGGGGGGGACGAACACTGAAGCTTTCTTT. Amino acids: CASSQDPKRGGTNTEAFF.